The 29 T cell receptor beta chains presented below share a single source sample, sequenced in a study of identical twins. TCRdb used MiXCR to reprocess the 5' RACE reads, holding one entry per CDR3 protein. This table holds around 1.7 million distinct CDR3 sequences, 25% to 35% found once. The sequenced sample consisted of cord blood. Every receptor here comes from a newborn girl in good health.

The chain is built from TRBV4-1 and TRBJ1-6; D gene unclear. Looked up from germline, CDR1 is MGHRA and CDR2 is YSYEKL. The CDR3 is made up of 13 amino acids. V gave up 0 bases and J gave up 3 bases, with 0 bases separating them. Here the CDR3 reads CASSQDYNSPLHF. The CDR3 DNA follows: TGCGCCAGCAGCCAAGACTATAATTCACCCCTCCACTTT.

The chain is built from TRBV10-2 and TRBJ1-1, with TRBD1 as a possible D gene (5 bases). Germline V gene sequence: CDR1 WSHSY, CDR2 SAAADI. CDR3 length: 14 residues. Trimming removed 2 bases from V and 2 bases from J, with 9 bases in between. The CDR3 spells CASSERGSNTEAFF. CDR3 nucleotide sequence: TGCGCCAGCAGTGAGCGGGGGAGCAACACTGAAGCTTTCTTT.

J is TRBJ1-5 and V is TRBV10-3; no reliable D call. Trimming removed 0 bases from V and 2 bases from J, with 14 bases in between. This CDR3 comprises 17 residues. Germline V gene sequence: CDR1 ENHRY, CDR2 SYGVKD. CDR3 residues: CAISESLAALGNQPQHF. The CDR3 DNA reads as TGTGCCATCAGTGAGTCTTTAGCAGCCCTAGGCAATCAGCCCCAGCATTTT.

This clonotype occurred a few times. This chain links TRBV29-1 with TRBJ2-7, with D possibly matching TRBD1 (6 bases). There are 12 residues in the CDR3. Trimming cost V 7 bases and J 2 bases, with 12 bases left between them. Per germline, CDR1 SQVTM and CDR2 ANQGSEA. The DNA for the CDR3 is TGCAGCGGCCGGGACATTACCTACGAGCAGTACTTC. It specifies CSGRDITYEQYF.

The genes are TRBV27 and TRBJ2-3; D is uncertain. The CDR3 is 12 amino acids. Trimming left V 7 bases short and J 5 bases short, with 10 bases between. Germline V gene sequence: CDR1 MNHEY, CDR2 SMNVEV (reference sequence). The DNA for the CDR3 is TGTGCCAGCACAAATTGGGGAGATACGCAGTATTTT. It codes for CASTNWGDTQYF.

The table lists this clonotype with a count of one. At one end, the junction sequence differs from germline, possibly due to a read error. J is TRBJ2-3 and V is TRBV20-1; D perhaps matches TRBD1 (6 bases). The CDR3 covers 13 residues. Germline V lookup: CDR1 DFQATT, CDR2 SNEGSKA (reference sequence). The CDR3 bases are TGCAGTGCCAGACAGGCTACCACAGATGCGCAGTATTTT. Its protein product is CSARQATTDAQYF.

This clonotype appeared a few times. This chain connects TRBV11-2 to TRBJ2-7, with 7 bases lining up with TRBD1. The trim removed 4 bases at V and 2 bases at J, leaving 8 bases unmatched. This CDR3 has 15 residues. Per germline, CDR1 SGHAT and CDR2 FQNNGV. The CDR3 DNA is TGTGCCAGCAGCTCCTCGACAGGGTGGACCTACGAGCAGTACTTC. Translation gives CASSSSTGWTYEQYF. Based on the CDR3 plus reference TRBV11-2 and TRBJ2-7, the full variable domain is EAGVAQSPRYKIIEKRQSVAFWCNPISGHATLYWYQQILGQGPKLLIQFQNNGVVDDSQLPKDRFSAERLKGVDSTLKIQPAKLEDSAVYLCASSSSTGWTYEQYFGPGTRLTVT.

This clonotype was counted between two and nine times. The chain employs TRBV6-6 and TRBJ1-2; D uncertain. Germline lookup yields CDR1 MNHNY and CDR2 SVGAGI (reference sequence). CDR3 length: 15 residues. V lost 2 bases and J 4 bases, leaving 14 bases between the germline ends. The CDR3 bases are TGTGCCAGCAGTTACCGAGGGTCTGGCGCCTATGGCTACACCTTC. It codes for CASSYRGSGAYGYTF.

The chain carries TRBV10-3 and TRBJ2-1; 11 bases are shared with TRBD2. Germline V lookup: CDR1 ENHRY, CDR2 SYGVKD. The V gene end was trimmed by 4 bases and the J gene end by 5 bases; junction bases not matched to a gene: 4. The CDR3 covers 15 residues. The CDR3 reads CAISGRGLADNEQFF. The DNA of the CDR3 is TGTGCCATCAGTGGGAGGGGACTAGCGGACAATGAGCAGTTCTTC.

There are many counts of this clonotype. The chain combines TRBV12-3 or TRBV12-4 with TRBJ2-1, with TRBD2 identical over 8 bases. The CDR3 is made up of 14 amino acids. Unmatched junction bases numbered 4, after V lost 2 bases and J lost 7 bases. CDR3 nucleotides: TGTGCCAGCAGTTTAACGGGGGGGCCGAATGAGCAGTTCTTC. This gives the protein CASSLTGGPNEQFF.

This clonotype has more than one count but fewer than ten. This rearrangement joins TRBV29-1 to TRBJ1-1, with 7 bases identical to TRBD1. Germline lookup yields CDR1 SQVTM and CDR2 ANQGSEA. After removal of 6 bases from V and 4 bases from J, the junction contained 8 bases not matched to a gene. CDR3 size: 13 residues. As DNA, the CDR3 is TGCAGCGTCCGCAGGGGGGGTGGCACTGAAGCTTTCTTT. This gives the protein CSVRRGGGTEAFF.

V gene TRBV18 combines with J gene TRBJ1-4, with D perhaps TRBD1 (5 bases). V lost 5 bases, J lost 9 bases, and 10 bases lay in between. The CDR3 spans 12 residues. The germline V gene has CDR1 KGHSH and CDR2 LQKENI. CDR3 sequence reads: CASSSGTQKLFF. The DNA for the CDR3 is TGTGCCAGCTCATCCGGGACCCAAAAACTGTTTTTT.

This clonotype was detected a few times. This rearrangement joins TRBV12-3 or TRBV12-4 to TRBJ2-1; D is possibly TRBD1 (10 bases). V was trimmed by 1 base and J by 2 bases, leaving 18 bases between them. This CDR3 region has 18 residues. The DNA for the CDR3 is TGTGCCAGCAGTTTAGGGACAGGGGGACTAGCAGCCTACAATGAGCAGTTCTTC. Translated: CASSLGTGGLAAYNEQFF.

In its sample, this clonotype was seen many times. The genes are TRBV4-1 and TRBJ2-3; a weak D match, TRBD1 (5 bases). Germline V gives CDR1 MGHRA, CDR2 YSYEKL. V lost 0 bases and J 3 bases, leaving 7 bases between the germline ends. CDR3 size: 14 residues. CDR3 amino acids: CASSQDQGTDTQYF. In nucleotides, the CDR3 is TGCGCCAGCAGCCAAGATCAGGGAACAGATACGCAGTATTTT.

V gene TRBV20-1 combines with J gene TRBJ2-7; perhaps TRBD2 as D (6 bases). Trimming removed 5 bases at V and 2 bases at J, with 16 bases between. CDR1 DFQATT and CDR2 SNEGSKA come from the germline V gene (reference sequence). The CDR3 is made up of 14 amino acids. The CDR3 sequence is CSAPQTSSAYEQYF. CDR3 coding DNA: TGCAGTGCTCCACAAACTAGCTCAGCCTACGAGCAGTACTTC.

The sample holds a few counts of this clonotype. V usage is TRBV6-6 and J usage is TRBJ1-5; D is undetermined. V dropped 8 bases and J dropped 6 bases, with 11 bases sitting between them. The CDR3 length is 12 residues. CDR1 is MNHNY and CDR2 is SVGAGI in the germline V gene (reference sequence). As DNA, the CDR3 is TGTGCCAGCGGGCGGGCGGGTCAGCCCCAGCATTTT. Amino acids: CASGRAGQPQHF.

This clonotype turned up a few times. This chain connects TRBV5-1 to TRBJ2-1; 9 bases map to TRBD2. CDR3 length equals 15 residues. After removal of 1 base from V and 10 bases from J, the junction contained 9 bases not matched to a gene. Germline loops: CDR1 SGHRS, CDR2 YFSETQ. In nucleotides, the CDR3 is TGCGCCAGCAGCTTGAGGGCTAGCGGGGAGGTAGAGCAGTTCTTC. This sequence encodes CASSLRASGEVEQFF.

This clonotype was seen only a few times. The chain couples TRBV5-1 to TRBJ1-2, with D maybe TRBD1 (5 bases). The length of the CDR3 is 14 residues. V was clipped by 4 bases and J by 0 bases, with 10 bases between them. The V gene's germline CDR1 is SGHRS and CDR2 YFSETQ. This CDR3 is CASSHGTPNYGYTF. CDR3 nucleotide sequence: TGCGCCAGCAGCCATGGGACTCCTAACTATGGCTACACCTTC.

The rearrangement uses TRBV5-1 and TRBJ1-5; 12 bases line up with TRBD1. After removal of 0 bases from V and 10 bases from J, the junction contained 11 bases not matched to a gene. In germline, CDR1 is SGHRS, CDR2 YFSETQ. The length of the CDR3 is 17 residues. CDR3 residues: CASSLGSGTGGLSPQHF. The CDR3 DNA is TGCGCCAGCAGCTTGGGATCGGGGACAGGGGGCCTAAGTCCCCAGCATTTT.

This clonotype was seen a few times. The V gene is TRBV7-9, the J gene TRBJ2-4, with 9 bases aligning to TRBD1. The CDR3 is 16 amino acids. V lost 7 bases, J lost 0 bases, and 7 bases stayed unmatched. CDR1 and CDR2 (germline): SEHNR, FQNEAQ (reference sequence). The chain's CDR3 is CASTVTGGLAKNIQYF. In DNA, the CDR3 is TGTGCCAGCACCGTAACAGGGGGCTTAGCCAAAAACATTCAGTACTTC. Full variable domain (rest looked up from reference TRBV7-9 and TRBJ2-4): DTGVSQNPRHKITKRGQNVTFRCDPISEHNRLYWYRQTLGQGPEFLTYFQNEAQLEKSRLLSDRFSAERPKGSFSTLEIQRTEQGDSAMYLCASTVTGGLAKNIQYFGAGTRLSVL.

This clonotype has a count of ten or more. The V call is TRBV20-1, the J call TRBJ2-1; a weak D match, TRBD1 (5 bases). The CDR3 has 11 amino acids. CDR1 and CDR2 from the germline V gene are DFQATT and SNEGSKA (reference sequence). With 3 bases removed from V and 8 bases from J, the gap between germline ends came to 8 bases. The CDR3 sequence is CSASRGDEQFF. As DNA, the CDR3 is TGCAGTGCTAGTAGGGGTGATGAGCAGTTCTTC.

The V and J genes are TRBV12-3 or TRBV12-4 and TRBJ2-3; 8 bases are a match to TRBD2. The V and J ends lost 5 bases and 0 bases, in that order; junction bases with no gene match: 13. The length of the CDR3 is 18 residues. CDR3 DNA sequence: TGTGCCAGCAGTCCTGGGGGGATAGCGGGGATGAGCACAGATACGCAGTATTTT. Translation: CASSPGGIAGMSTDTQYF.

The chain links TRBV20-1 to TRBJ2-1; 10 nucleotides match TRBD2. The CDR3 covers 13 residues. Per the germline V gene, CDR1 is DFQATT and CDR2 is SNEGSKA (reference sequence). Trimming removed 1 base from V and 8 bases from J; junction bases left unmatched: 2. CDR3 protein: CSARALAGDEQFF. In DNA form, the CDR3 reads TGCAGTGCTAGAGCTCTAGCGGGAGATGAGCAGTTCTTC.

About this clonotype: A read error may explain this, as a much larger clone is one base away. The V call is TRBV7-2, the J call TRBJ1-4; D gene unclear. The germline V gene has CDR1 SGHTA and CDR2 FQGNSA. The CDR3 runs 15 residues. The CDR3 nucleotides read TGTGCCAGCAGCTTAGCCGGGAGGGTTAATGAACAACTGTTTTTT. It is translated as CASSLAGRVNEQLFF. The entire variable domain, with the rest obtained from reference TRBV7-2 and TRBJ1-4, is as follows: GAGVSQSPSNKVTEKGKDVELRCDPISGHTALYWYRQSLGQGLEFLIYFQGNSAPDKSGLPSDRFSAERTGGSVSTLTIQRTQQEDSAVYLCASSLAGRVNEQLFFGSGTQLSVL.

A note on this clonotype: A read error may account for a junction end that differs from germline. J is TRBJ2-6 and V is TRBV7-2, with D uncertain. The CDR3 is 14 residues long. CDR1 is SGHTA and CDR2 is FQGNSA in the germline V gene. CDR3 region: CASSFNSEANVLTF. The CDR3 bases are TGTGCCAGCAGCTTTAATTCTGAGGCCAACGTCCTGACTTTC.

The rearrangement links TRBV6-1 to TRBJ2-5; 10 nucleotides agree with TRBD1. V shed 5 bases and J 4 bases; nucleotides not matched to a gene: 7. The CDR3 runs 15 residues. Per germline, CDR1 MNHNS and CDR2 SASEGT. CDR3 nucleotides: TGTGCCAGCAGTCTCCGGACAGGGGGGAGAGAGACCCAGTACTTC. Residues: CASSLRTGGRETQYF.

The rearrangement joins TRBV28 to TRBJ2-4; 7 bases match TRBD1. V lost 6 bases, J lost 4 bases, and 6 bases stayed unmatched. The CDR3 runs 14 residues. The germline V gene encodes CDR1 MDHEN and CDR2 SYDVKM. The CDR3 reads CASRGRDRKNIQYF. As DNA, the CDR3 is TGTGCCAGCAGAGGCCGGGACAGAAAAAACATTCAGTACTTC.

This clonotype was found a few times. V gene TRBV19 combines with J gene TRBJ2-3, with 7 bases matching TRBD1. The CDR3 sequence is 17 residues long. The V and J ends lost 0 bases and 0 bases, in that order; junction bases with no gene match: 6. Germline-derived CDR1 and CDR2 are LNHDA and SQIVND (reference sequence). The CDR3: CASSIDGQAASTDTQYF. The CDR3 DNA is TGTGCCAGTAGTATAGATGGACAGGCCGCTAGCACAGATACGCAGTATTTT. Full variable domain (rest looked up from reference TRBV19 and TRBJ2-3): DGGITQSPKYLFRKEGQNVTLSCEQNLNHDAMYWYRQDPGQGLRLIYYSQIVNDFQKGDIAEGYSVSREKKESFPLTVTSAQKNPTAFYLCASSIDGQAASTDTQYFGPGTRLTVL.

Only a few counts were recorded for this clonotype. The CDR3 bases are TGCAGTGCTCCCACGAAAAAACCAGGGCCCTATAATTCACCCCTCCACTTT. It is translated as CSAPTKKPGPYNSPLHF. The V call is TRBV20-1, the J call TRBJ1-6; a possible D gene is TRBD1 (5 bases). V was trimmed by 5 bases and J by 2 bases, leaving 19 bases between them. Germline V CDR1 and CDR2: DFQATT, SNEGSKA (reference sequence). This CDR3 has 17 residues.